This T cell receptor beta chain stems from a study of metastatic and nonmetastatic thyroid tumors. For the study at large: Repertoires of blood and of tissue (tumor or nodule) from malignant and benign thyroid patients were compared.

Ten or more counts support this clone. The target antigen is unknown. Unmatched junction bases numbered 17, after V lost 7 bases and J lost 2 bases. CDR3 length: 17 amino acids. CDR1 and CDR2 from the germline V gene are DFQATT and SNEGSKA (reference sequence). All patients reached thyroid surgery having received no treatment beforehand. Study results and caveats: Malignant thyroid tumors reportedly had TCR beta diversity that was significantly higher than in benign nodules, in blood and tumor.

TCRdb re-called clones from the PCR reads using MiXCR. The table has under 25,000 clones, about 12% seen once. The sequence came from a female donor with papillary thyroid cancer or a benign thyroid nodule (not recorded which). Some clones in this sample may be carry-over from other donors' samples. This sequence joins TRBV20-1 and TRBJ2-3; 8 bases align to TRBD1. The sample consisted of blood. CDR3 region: CSVHPGQVRRFTDTQYF. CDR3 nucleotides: TGCAGTGTACATCCGGGACAGGTCCGACGGTTCACAGATACGCAGTATTTT.